Listed below are T cell receptor beta chains from one sample, sequenced in a study of blood T cell repertoires in COVID-19. Data came from immunoSEQ multiplex PCR; TCRdb stores just in-frame clones and leaves some out. The data contain tens of thousands of clones, roughly 77% of them singletons. What was sequenced was peripheral blood. These receptor sequences come from a human donor in a cohort sampled during active COVID-19. CDR3s include the opening cysteine and the closing phenylalanine or tryptophan. A D gene is named only where the DNA matches it firmly. Expanded clones are given a class, and other clones once, few, many or no size at all.

V,J,D,size,CDR3,DNA
TRBV19,TRBJ2-7,-,-,CASSITGDEQYF,TGTGCCAGTAGTATTACGGGGGACGAGCAGTACTTC
TRBV27,TRBJ2-7,-,-,CASSRRGAYEQYF,TGTGCCAGCAGCCGGCGCGGGGCCTACGAGCAGTACTTC
TRBV7-6,TRBJ2-1,-,once,CASSLSAREGDEQFF,TGTGCCAGCAGCTTAAGTGCTAGGGAAGGGGATGAGCAGTTCTTC
TRBV13,TRBJ2-3,TRBD2,-,CASGLGLAGGTDTQYF,TGTGCCAGCGGATTGGGACTAGCGGGGGGCACAGATACGCAGTATTTT
TRBV5-4,TRBJ2-7,-,-,CASSLADFFGLPMGEQYF,TGTGCCAGCAGCTTGGCTGATTTTTTTGGGCTACCCATGGGTGAGCAGTACTTC
TRBV28,TRBJ2-7,TRBD2,-,CASSFSPGLADLTRSGEQYF,TGTGCCAGCAGTTTCTCTCCGGGACTAGCGGACCTCACTCGTTCCGGCGAGCAGTACTTC
TRBV7-3,TRBJ2-2,-,-,CASSPNVGELFF,TGTGCCAGCAGCCCCAATGTCGGGGAGCTGTTTTTT
TRBV11-2,TRBJ1-1,TRBD1,few,CASSPPGQYTEAFF,TGTGCCAGCAGCCCCCCGGGACAGTACACTGAAGCTTTCTTT
TRBV18,TRBJ1-5,TRBD1,-,CASSERGQGGNQPQHF,TGTGCCAGCTCAGAACGAGGACAGGGGGGCAATCAGCCCCAGCATTTT
TRBV2,TRBJ1-4,-,-,CASKGATNEKLFF,TGTGCCAGCAAGGGGGCAACTAATGAAAAACTGTTTTTT
TRBV27,TRBJ2-1,-,few,CASSVKFLDYNEQFF,TGTGCCAGCAGCGTTAAATTCCTAGACTACAATGAGCAGTTCTTC
TRBV6-1,TRBJ2-2,-,-,CASSEVNFDTGELFF,TGTGCCAGCAGTGAAGTTAACTTCGACACCGGGGAGCTGTTTTTT
TRBV5-6,TRBJ2-7,TRBD2,-,CASSPDVLAGASYEQYF,TGTGCCAGCAGCCCGGACGTCCTAGCGGGAGCCTCCTACGAGCAGTACTTC
TRBV18,TRBJ1-3,TRBD1,-,CASSQSGQSSGNTIYF,TGTGCCAGCTCACAGTCGGGACAGAGCTCTGGAAACACCATATATTTT
TRBV7-8,TRBJ2-2,TRBD1,-,CASSPRRGLSNTGELFF,TGTGCCAGCAGCCCCCGCAGGGGGCTGTCGAACACCGGGGAGCTGTTTTTT
TRBV7-9,TRBJ1-5,TRBD1,-,CASSSDRDSNQPQHF,TGTGCCAGCAGCTCGGACAGGGACAGCAATCAGCCCCAGCATTTT
TRBV28,TRBJ1-1,-,few,CASGYSREAFF,TGTGCCAGCGGTTACAGTCGTGAAGCTTTCTTT
TRBV11-3,TRBJ2-4,TRBD1,once,CASSLEDRVTKNIQYF,TGTGCCAGCAGCTTGGAGGACAGGGTAACCAAAAACATTCAGTACTTC
TRBV19,TRBJ2-7,TRBD2,-,CASSTQLAYEQYF,TGTGCCAGTAGTACCCAACTAGCGTACGAGCAGTACTTC
TRBV6-2/TRBV6-3,TRBJ1-2,-,-,CASSFIFYGYTF,TGTGCCAGCAGCTTTATCTTTTATGGCTACACCTTC
TRBV6-5,TRBJ1-4,-,-,CASSSKGVNEKLFF,TGTGCCAGCAGTTCAAAGGGAGTAAATGAAAAACTGTTTTTT
TRBV4-1,TRBJ2-7,TRBD1,-,CASSQTGTGGYEQYF,TGCGCCAGCAGCCAGACCGGGACAGGGGGCTACGAGCAGTACTTC
TRBV27,TRBJ2-5,-,-,CASSYGYQETQYF,TGTGCCAGCAGCTACGGGTACCAAGAGACCCAGTACTTC
TRBV4-1,TRBJ2-3,-,-,CASSQGGDGFTDTQYF,TGCGCCAGCAGCCAAGGGGGGGACGGCTTCACAGATACGCAGTATTTT
TRBV5-1,TRBJ2-4,-,-,CASSLFLGARDIQYF,TGCGCCAGCAGCTTGTTCTTGGGGGCGCGTGACATTCAGTACTTC
TRBV15,TRBJ2-5,TRBD2,-,CATSRDGASGSRSQTQYF,TGTGCCACCAGCAGAGATGGGGCTAGCGGGAGTCGTAGCCAGACCCAGTACTTC
TRBV14,TRBJ2-1,-,-,CASSHRREPDEQFF,TGTGCCAGCAGCCATCGCCGGGAGCCCGATGAGCAGTTCTTC
TRBV7-8,TRBJ2-7,TRBD2,-,CASGMTSGSYEQYF,TGTGCCAGCGGAATGACTAGCGGGAGCTACGAGCAGTACTTC
TRBV7-9,TRBJ1-1,-,-,CASSFQGEAFF,TGTGCCAGCAGCTTTCAGGGTGAAGCTTTCTTT
TRBV6-5,TRBJ1-1,TRBD1,few,CASSPWTGGLAEAFF,TGTGCCAGCAGTCCGTGGACAGGGGGATTAGCTGAAGCTTTCTTT
TRBV3-1/TRBV3-2,TRBJ2-5,TRBD1,-,CASSQDGTEETQYF,TGTGCCAGCAGCCAAGATGGGACAGAAGAGACCCAGTACTTC
TRBV19,TRBJ2-1,-,many,CASSPGVGHEQFF,TGTGCCAGTAGTCCAGGGGTGGGGCATGAGCAGTTCTTC
TRBV28,TRBJ2-2,-,-,CASRLKVNTGELFF,TGTGCCAGCAGACTTAAAGTAAACACCGGGGAGCTGTTTTTT
TRBV9,TRBJ2-7,-,-,CASSVGTSLYEQYF,TGTGCCAGCAGCGTAGGTACTAGTCTCTACGAGCAGTACTTC
TRBV5-1,TRBJ1-6,-,-,CASSLGVLGADNSPLHF,TGCGCCAGCAGCTTGGGGGTTCTGGGTGCGGATAATTCACCCCTCCACTTT
TRBV15,TRBJ2-1,TRBD1,-,CATSRDRGDYNEQFF,TGTGCCACCAGCAGGGACAGGGGGGACTACAATGAGCAGTTCTTC
TRBV20-1,TRBJ2-7,-,-,CSASLGGQPYEQYF,TGCAGTGCTAGTCTGGGGGGTCAACCCTACGAGCAGTACTTC
TRBV6-5,TRBJ2-1,TRBD2,-,CASRTSGSYNEQFF,TGTGCCAGCAGGACTAGCGGCTCCTACAATGAGCAGTTCTTC
TRBV25-1,TRBJ2-1,-,-,CASSSSRPRNEQFF,TGTGCCAGCAGTTCCTCTAGGCCCCGGAATGAGCAGTTCTTC
TRBV2,TRBJ2-2,-,-,CASSTRTGLNTGELFF,TGTGCCAGCAGTACCCGTACAGGGCTTAACACCGGGGAGCTGTTTTTT
TRBV3-1/TRBV3-2,TRBJ1-2,TRBD1,few,CASSQNQGAGYTF,TGTGCCAGCAGCCAGAATCAGGGGGCCGGCTACACCTTC
TRBV5-1,TRBJ1-4,-,-,CASSLGDGGGEKLFF,TGCGCCAGCAGCTTGGGAGACGGGGGAGGGGAAAAACTGTTTTTT
TRBV15,TRBJ2-7,-,-,CATSSYYEQYF,TGTGCCACCAGCAGCTACTACGAGCAGTACTTC
TRBV28,TRBJ1-5,-,-,CASKGGINQPQHF,TGTGCCAGCAAGGGAGGGATCAATCAGCCCCAGCATTTT
TRBV7-2,TRBJ2-1,TRBD2,-,CASSLTAGVGEQFF,TGTGCCAGCAGCTTAACAGCGGGAGTGGGTGAGCAGTTCTTC
TRBV28,TRBJ1-6,-,-,CASRPGQNSPLHF,TGTGCCAGCAGACCCGGACAGAATTCACCCCTCCACTTT
TRBV18,TRBJ1-6,-,-,CASRRGGSYNSPLHF,TGTGCCAGCCGCAGGGGAGGGTCCTATAATTCACCCCTCCACTTT
TRBV19,TRBJ2-2,-,-,CASSYRVGDTGELFF,TGTGCCAGTAGTTACAGGGTAGGAGACACCGGGGAGCTGTTTTTT
TRBV7-2,TRBJ2-7,TRBD1,-,CASSSETGSHEQYF,TGTGCCAGCAGCTCTGAGACAGGGAGCCACGAGCAGTACTTC
TRBV9,TRBJ2-1,-,-,CASSRNSGHYNEQFF,TGTGCCAGCAGTAGAAATTCGGGACATTACAATGAGCAGTTCTTC
TRBV7-2,TRBJ2-5,TRBD1,many,CASSYTRGQGQETQYF,TGTGCCAGCAGCTACACCCGGGGACAGGGCCAAGAGACCCAGTACTTC
TRBV18,TRBJ2-7,TRBD2,-,CASSPQAGVSLREQYF,TGTGCCAGCTCACCCCAAGCGGGGGTCTCCCTCCGGGAGCAATACTTC